One sample yielded the 27 T cell receptor beta chains listed below, sequenced in a study of spatial heterogeneity in lung cancer. Time point of the sample: sample taken at primary tumor resection. Whole RNA obtained from tumor, nontumor lung or frozen PBMC underwent sequencing without sorting. TCRdb passed the 5' RACE reads through MiXCR, listing each CDR3 protein once. The sample records roughly 80,000 distinct CDR3 sequences, 10% to 15% being singletons. The input for sequencing was PBMCs, taken at surgery. These receptors all come from a male donor with early-stage non-small cell lung cancer.

This clonotype has more than one count but fewer than ten. The rearrangement joins TRBV20-1 to TRBJ2-7; D tentatively fits TRBD1 or TRBD2 (5 bases each). This CDR3 contains 13 residues. CDR1 is DFQATT and CDR2 is SNEGSKA in the germline V gene (reference sequence). V was cut by 6 bases and J by 0 bases, with 12 bases left in between. The CDR3 reads CSARDLLSYEQYF. CDR3 nucleotides: TGCAGTGCAAGGGACCTACTCTCCTACGAGCAGTACTTC.

This clonotype has just a few counts. V gene TRBV2 combines with J gene TRBJ2-5, with D hard to call. The CDR3 extends over 12 amino acids. V was shortened by 4 bases and J by 5 bases, with 8 bases between the two germline ends. CDR1 and CDR2 from the germline V gene are SNHLY and FYNNEI. CDR3 nucleotide sequence: TGTGCCAGCAGTGGGTTGCTGGAGACCCAGTACTTC. Translating it yields CASSGLLETQYF.

A few counts support this clonotype. The V call is TRBV12-3 or TRBV12-4, the J call TRBJ1-3, with TRBD1 as a possible D gene (6 bases). CDR3 length: 15 residues. Trimming shortened V by 5 bases and J by 0 bases, and 11 bases separated the two germline ends. CDR3 coding DNA: TGTGCCAGCAGTCTCAGGGGCGCCTCTGGAAACACCATATATTTT. Protein product: CASSLRGASGNTIYF.

This chain connects TRBV11-2 to TRBJ1-1; TRBD1 matches at 7 bases. Germline CDR1 is SGHAT and CDR2 is FQNNGV. The V gene end was trimmed by 4 bases and the J gene end by 3 bases; junction bases not matched to a gene: 2. The CDR3 is 13 amino acids. CDR3 loop: CASSSTGYTEAFF. DNA for the CDR3: TGTGCCAGCAGCTCGACAGGGTACACTGAAGCTTTCTTT.

V and J are TRBV30 and TRBJ1-1, with D uncertain. CDR1 is GTSNPN and CDR2 is SVGIG in the germline V gene (reference sequence). The CDR3 is 13 residues long. Trimming shortened V by 2 bases and J by 8 bases, and 15 bases separated the two germline ends. The CDR3: CAWSYGSFAEAFF. DNA of the CDR3: TGTGCCTGGAGTTACGGGTCTTTCGCCGAAGCTTTCTTT.

A few counts support this clonotype. The CDR3 DNA sequence: TGTGCCAGCAGTTACTCGAAGACAGAAGAGACCCAGTACTTC. Translation gives CASSYSKTEETQYF. The chain uses TRBV6-2 or TRBV6-3 and TRBJ2-5; perhaps TRBD1 as D (5 bases). Germline CDR1 reads MNHEY; CDR2 reads SVGEGT. The CDR3 is made up of 14 amino acids. V was trimmed by 0 bases and J by 3 bases, leaving 8 bases between them.

V usage is TRBV7-9 and J usage is TRBJ2-1; TRBD1 agrees at 10 bases. Germline V gives CDR1 SEHNR, CDR2 FQNEAQ (reference sequence). V was pared by 5 bases and J by 4 bases, with 8 bases of the junction left unmatched. The CDR3 sequence is 16 residues long. The CDR3 region has the DNA TGTGCCAGCAGCCCTGGGACAGGGGAGTTTTACAATGAGCAGTTCTTC. This sequence encodes CASSPGTGEFYNEQFF.

This clonotype was recorded only once. The V and J genes are TRBV30 and TRBJ1-5; 7 bases map to TRBD1. Germline CDR1 is GTSNPN and CDR2 is SVGIG (reference sequence). Trimming cost V 0 bases and J 7 bases; bases outside gene matches: 6. This CDR3 contains 14 residues. This CDR3 reads CAWSVEGGYQPQHF. The DNA for the CDR3 is TGTGCCTGGAGTGTTGAAGGGGGCTACCAGCCCCAGCATTTT.

This clonotype appeared a few times. V and J are TRBV18 and TRBJ1-6; D remains unclear. The CDR3 extends over 14 amino acids. Trimming left V 2 bases short and J 5 bases short, with 7 bases between. The V gene's germline CDR1 is KGHSH and CDR2 LQKENI. The DNA of the CDR3 is TGTGCCAGCTCACCAACAGCCGATAATTCACCCCTCCACTTT. Amino acid sequence: CASSPTADNSPLHF.

This clonotype has a handful of counts. The rearrangement joins TRBV9 to TRBJ2-1, with TRBD2 matching over 7 bases. Germline V gives CDR1 SGDLS, CDR2 YYNGEE. The CDR3 sequence is 15 residues long. V was clipped by 4 bases and J by 3 bases; unmatched bases: 7. In DNA form, the CDR3 reads TGTGCCAGCAGCATAGGGAGGGAGGGCTACAATGAGCAGTTCTTC. The encoded protein is CASSIGREGYNEQFF.

This clonotype came up many times. V usage is TRBV5-1 and J usage is TRBJ1-1; D perhaps matches TRBD1 (6 bases). The germline V and J ends were trimmed by 0 bases and 4 bases, with 10 bases remaining between them. The germline gives CDR1 SGHRS, CDR2 YFSETQ. The CDR3 has 14 amino acids. CDR3 amino acids: CASSLEGGPTEAFF. As DNA, the CDR3 is TGCGCCAGCAGCTTGGAGGGGGGCCCCACTGAAGCTTTCTTT.

This clonotype was seen ten or more times. V and J are TRBV20-1 and TRBJ2-5, with TRBD2 identical over 14 bases. The junction had 4 bases not matched to a gene; V was cut back by 5 bases and J by 2 bases. This CDR3 contains 15 residues. The V gene's germline CDR1 is DFQATT and CDR2 SNEGSKA (reference sequence). CDR3 in amino acids: CSARLAGGNQETQYF. CDR3 sequence (DNA): TGCAGTGCTCGACTAGCGGGAGGGAATCAAGAGACCCAGTACTTC.

This sequence joins TRBV5-5 and TRBJ2-7, with D possibly matching TRBD2 (5 bases). Per germline, CDR1 SGHKS and CDR2 YYEKEE (reference sequence). The CDR3 runs 14 residues. V dropped 4 bases and J dropped 3 bases, with 14 bases sitting between them. The CDR3 reads CASSQLDSYYEQYF. The CDR3, as DNA: TGTGCCAGCAGCCAATTGGACTCTTACTACGAGCAGTACTTC.

Turning to this clonotype: At one of its ends the junction is not consistent with the germline gene, which may arise from a read error. The chain is built from TRBV29-1 and TRBJ1-1, with TRBD1 as a possible D gene (6 bases). The germline V gene encodes CDR1 SQVTM and CDR2 ANQGSEA. The CDR3 runs 13 residues. The CDR3 reads CSVVDRSNAEAFF. In nucleotides, the CDR3 is TGCAGCGTCGTTGACAGGTCGAACGCTGAAGCTTTCTTT.

This clonotype was detected only a few times. The rearrangement links TRBV28 to TRBJ2-1, with TRBD2 matching 8 bases. Unmatched junction bases numbered 10, after V lost 1 base and J lost 8 bases. The CDR3 covers 16 residues. CDR1 is MDHEN, CDR2 SYDVKM, per germline. CDR3 bases: TGTGCCAGCAGTTTATTCGGCGGGAGGAGGTGGGATGAGCAGTTCTTC. It translates to CASSLFGGRRWDEQFF.

J is TRBJ2-1 and V is TRBV27; D is ambiguous. Germline V gene data show CDR1 as MNHEY and CDR2 as SMNVEV (reference sequence). Deletions cut 2 bases from V and 7 bases from J, with 12 bases between. The CDR3 extends over 14 amino acids. CDR3 amino acids: CASSLIRDRNEQFF. CDR3 DNA sequence: TGTGCCAGCAGTTTAATAAGGGATAGGAATGAGCAGTTCTTC.

This chain links TRBV5-8 with TRBJ2-3, with TRBD2 identical over 8 bases. In germline, CDR1 is SGHTS, CDR2 YDEGEE. The ends lost 3 bases at V and 0 bases at J; junction bases unmatched: 9. The CDR3 consists of 17 residues. The CDR3, as DNA: TGTGCCAGCAGCTGGGAATGGTCTAGCGGGAGCACAGATACGCAGTATTTT. It is translated as CASSWEWSSGSTDTQYF.

The rearrangement joins TRBV12-3 or TRBV12-4 to TRBJ1-1; D is unclear. This CDR3 is 15 amino acids long. V was cut by 5 bases and J by 4 bases, with 17 bases left in between. CDR3 sequence: CASSRTYSGPTEAFF. The CDR3 nucleotides read TGTGCCAGCAGTCGGACCTACTCTGGGCCCACTGAAGCTTTCTTT.

This clonotype came up a few times. The chain links TRBV5-1 to TRBJ2-3; weak D call: TRBD2 (7 bases). With 4 bases removed from V and 5 bases from J, the gap between germline ends came to 14 bases. Germline V gene data show CDR1 as SGHRS and CDR2 as YFSETQ. The CDR3 has 14 residues. The CDR3 coding sequence is TGCGCCAGCAGCCCGGGGGGCACCCGAGATACGCAGTATTTT. Amino acid sequence: CASSPGGTRDTQYF.

The CDR3 is CASSPRASGNTIYF. In DNA form, the CDR3 reads TGTGCCAGCAGCCCCCGGGCCTCTGGAAACACCATATATTTT. V usage is TRBV14 and J usage is TRBJ1-3; D remains unclear. In germline, CDR1 is SGHDN, CDR2 FVKESK. V was cut by 4 bases and J by 0 bases, with 7 bases left in between. The CDR3 has 14 residues.

V is TRBV12-3 or TRBV12-4 and J is TRBJ1-1; D is possibly TRBD1 (5 bases). This CDR3 has 14 amino acids. Trimming shortened V by 7 bases and J by 0 bases, and 12 bases separated the two germline ends. CDR3 nucleotide sequence: TGTGCCAGCATTGGTCGGGGGATGAACACTGAAGCTTTCTTT. This translates into CASIGRGMNTEAFF.

The chain is built from TRBV19 and TRBJ1-3; 7 nucleotides align to TRBD1. The CDR3 totals 15 residues. The germline CDR1 and CDR2 sequences are LNHDA and SQIVND (reference sequence). Losses at the gene ends were 9 bases for V and 4 bases for J; bases not matched to a gene: 12. CDR3 coding DNA: TGTGCCAGCCAACCGGGACAGTGGACCGGAAACACCATATATTTT. Amino acid sequence: CASQPGQWTGNTIYF.

The chain uses TRBV19 and TRBJ2-2; D is uncertain. Trimming shortened V by 8 bases and J by 6 bases, and 4 bases separated the two germline ends. CDR1 and CDR2 (germline): LNHDA, SQIVND (reference sequence). This CDR3 is built from 10 residues. The CDR3 is CASFAGELFF. The DNA of the CDR3 is TGTGCCAGTTTCGCCGGGGAGCTGTTTTTT.

V gene TRBV7-2 combines with J gene TRBJ2-5; TRBD2 might be the D (5 bases). The CDR3 contains 14 residues. The V gene lost 5 bases and the J gene lost 2 bases, with 12 bases spanning the gap. CDR1 is SGHTA, CDR2 FQGNSA, per germline. This CDR3 is CASSMEVWQETQYF. CDR3 nucleotides: TGTGCCAGCAGCATGGAGGTGTGGCAAGAGACCCAGTACTTC.

The gene calls are TRBV29-1 and TRBJ1-1; D might be TRBD1 (5 bases). Germline CDR1 and CDR2: SQVTM and ANQGSEA. Trimming pared 3 bases from V and 4 bases from J, leaving 15 bases between. The CDR3 covers 14 residues. CDR3 in DNA: TGCAGCGTTGATATGGGGGGTGGTAGCACTGAAGCTTTCTTT. Protein: CSVDMGGGSTEAFF.

The genes are TRBV27 and TRBJ1-1; D ambiguous. The germline V gene encodes CDR1 MNHEY and CDR2 SMNVEV (reference sequence). The CDR3 runs 14 residues. Trimming took 2 bases from V and 0 from J, leaving 7 bases between them. Here the CDR3 reads CASSLRDLNTEAFF. The CDR3 nucleotides read TGTGCCAGCAGTTTAAGGGATTTGAACACTGAAGCTTTCTTT.

The chain joins TRBV2 to TRBJ2-5; 8 nucleotides agree with TRBD2. This CDR3 is built from 16 residues. V trimming: 4 bases; J trimming: 2 bases; junction bases outside the gene matches: 9. Germline V gene data show CDR1 as SNHLY and CDR2 as FYNNEI. The CDR3 DNA is TGTGCCAGCAGTGCCCTGGGCGGGAGGAGGCAAGAGACCCAGTACTTC. Protein sequence: CASSALGGRRQETQYF.